The 28 T cell receptor beta chains presented below share a single source sample, sequenced in a study of T-cell memory formation after mild COVID-19. TCRdb recomputed calls from the 5' RACE reads with MiXCR, one row per CDR3 protein. The table shows approximately 440,000 distinct CDR3 sequences, with roughly 20% occurring only once. Sequencing was carried out using PBMCs or a T cell subset sorted from them (not recorded which). These receptors all stem from an adult woman who had mild COVID-19 (a few samples of this study predate the infection). Cell type and time point are not known.

This clonotype was recorded a few times. The chain combines TRBV25-1 with TRBJ2-4; tentatively, D is TRBD2 (6 bases). The CDR3 length is 16 residues. V was trimmed by 5 bases and J by 3 bases, leaving 17 bases between them. Germline CDR1 reads MGHDK; CDR2 reads SYGVNS. In nucleotides, the CDR3 is TGTGCCAGCAGTCGCGGGACGGGGGAGGTCAAAAACATTCAGTACTTC. Translating it yields CASSRGTGEVKNIQYF.

In its sample, this clonotype was seen a few times. The rearrangement uses TRBV7-9 and TRBJ2-2, with a tentative D call TRBD2 (7 bases). V lost 5 bases, J lost 6 bases, and 19 bases lay in between. The CDR3 has 16 residues. In germline, CDR1 is SEHNR, CDR2 FQNEAQ (reference sequence). The CDR3 loop reads CASSPNSPGGAGELFF. CDR3 DNA: TGTGCCAGCAGCCCGAATTCCCCGGGGGGCGCCGGGGAGCTGTTTTTT.

The chain links TRBV4-3 to TRBJ2-7; 10 nucleotides agree with TRBD1. Germline trimming cut 2 bases from V and 4 bases from J; bases unmatched to any gene: 11. The CDR3 totals 17 residues. Germline V gene lookup returns CDR1 LGHNA and CDR2 YSLEER. The chain's CDR3 is CASSQYRPGTGVYEQYF. CDR3 nucleotides: TGCGCCAGCAGCCAATATCGGCCCGGGACAGGGGTGTACGAGCAGTACTTC.

The chain couples TRBV27 to TRBJ2-3; 9 positions match TRBD2. The CDR3 contains 16 residues. V was clipped by 8 bases and J by 3 bases; unmatched bases: 12. Germline CDR1 is MNHEY and CDR2 is SMNVEV (reference sequence). The CDR3 region is CASCYLAGPPTDTQYF. CDR3 nucleotide sequence: TGTGCCAGCTGTTATCTAGCGGGGCCTCCTACAGATACGCAGTATTTT.

This clonotype was detected only a few times. CDR3 bases: TGTGCCAGCAGCCTGGGACAGGGGTTGACCTATGGCTACACCTTC. Its translation is CASSLGQGLTYGYTF. This sequence joins TRBV7-2 and TRBJ1-2; 10 bases are shared with TRBD1. With 5 bases clipped from V and 4 bases from J, the junction kept 7 bases outside the gene matches. The CDR3 contains 15 residues. From germline, CDR1 is SGHTA and CDR2 FQGNSA. The full variable domain, its missing parts supplied by reference TRBV7-2 and TRBJ1-2, is GAGVSQSPSNKVTEKGKDVELRCDPISGHTALYWYRQSLGQGLEFLIYFQGNSAPDKSGLPSDRFSAERTGGSVSTLTIQRTQQEDSAVYLCASSLGQGLTYGYTFGSGTRLTVV.

This clonotype was counted between two and nine times. The J gene is TRBJ2-1, the V gene TRBV27; D unresolved. Germline-derived CDR1 and CDR2 are MNHEY and SMNVEV (reference sequence). Trimming took off 2 bases at V and 4 bases at J, with 12 bases between the two ends. This CDR3 contains 15 residues. The CDR3 sequence: CASSLGPVGYNEQFF. The CDR3 nucleotides are TGTGCCAGCAGTTTAGGGCCGGTTGGGTACAATGAGCAGTTCTTC.

This clonotype turned up a few times. The chain has TRBV5-6 and TRBJ2-7, with 9 bases lining up with TRBD1. Germline CDR1 is SGHDT and CDR2 is YYEEEE. The CDR3 is made up of 15 amino acids. Trimming took 0 bases from V and 6 from J; bases not matched to a gene: 7. This CDR3 reads CASSLVSDRGAEQYF. Here the CDR3 DNA reads TGTGCCAGCAGCTTGGTTTCGGACAGGGGTGCCGAGCAGTACTTC.

The V gene is TRBV5-1, the J gene TRBJ2-7; either TRBD1 or TRBD2 may fit D (5 bases each). Germline V gene data show CDR1 as SGHRS and CDR2 as YFSETQ. V was pared by 4 bases and J by 1 base, with 18 bases between. The CDR3 extends over 16 amino acids. CDR3 sequence reads: CASSPGARSLSYEQYF. In nucleotides, the CDR3 is TGCGCCAGCAGCCCCGGGGCGCGTTCGCTATCCTACGAGCAGTACTTC. Full variable domain (remainder filled in from reference TRBV5-1 and TRBJ2-7): KAGVTQTPRYLIKTRGQQVTLSCSPISGHRSVSWYQQTPGQGLQFLFEYFSETQRNKGNFPGRFSGRQFSNSRSEMNVSTLELGDSALYLCASSPGARSLSYEQYFGPGTRLTVT.

At least ten counts were recorded for this clonotype. The V call is TRBV5-1, the J call TRBJ1-6; TRBD1 aligns across 7 bases. Germline V CDR1 and CDR2: SGHRS, YFSETQ. The CDR3 consists of 14 residues. The V gene end was trimmed by 5 bases and the J gene end by 6 bases; junction bases not matched to a gene: 5. CDR3 DNA: TGCGCCAGCAGTTTAACAGGGGTTAATTCACCCCTCCACTTT. This codes for CASSLTGVNSPLHF.

V and J are TRBV5-1 and TRBJ2-1; 8 bases are a match to TRBD2. The CDR3 sequence is 15 residues long. Germline V gives CDR1 SGHRS, CDR2 YFSETQ. V gave up 3 bases and J gave up 6 bases; unmatched junction bases: 8. Here the CDR3 DNA reads TGCGCCAGCAGCTGGCCCCGGGGGGGAGGCAATGAGCAGTTCTTC. Amino acids: CASSWPRGGGNEQFF.

This sequence joins TRBV12-3 or TRBV12-4 and TRBJ1-4; no firm D call. The CDR3 totals 14 residues. Trimming took 2 bases from V and 5 from J, leaving 9 bases between them. CDR3 nucleotides: TGTGCCAGCAGTTTATCGGGAACGAATGAAAAACTGTTTTTT. It encodes CASSLSGTNEKLFF.

This rearrangement joins TRBV5-1 to TRBJ2-2, with D tentatively TRBD1 or TRBD2 (6 bases each). Germline CDR1 and CDR2: SGHRS and YFSETQ. The CDR3 is 16 residues long. Deletions cut 0 bases from V and 4 bases from J, with 13 bases between. The CDR3: CASSLALGGSTGELFF. In DNA, the CDR3 is TGCGCCAGCAGCTTGGCCCTCGGGGGCAGCACCGGGGAGCTGTTTTTT.

The chain has TRBV5-1 and TRBJ2-7; TRBD1 agrees at 8 bases. CDR1 and CDR2 (germline): SGHRS, YFSETQ. V dropped 3 bases and J dropped 4; count of bases not matched to a gene: 6. CDR3 length equals 14 residues. The CDR3 nucleotides are TGCGCCAGCAGCTCCCGGGACAGGCTATACGAGCAGTACTTC. Protein sequence: CASSSRDRLYEQYF.

This clonotype showed up just a few times. The chain employs TRBV5-4 and TRBJ1-1; the D is unclear. CDR3 length equals 16 residues. Trimming pared 0 bases from V and 7 bases from J, leaving 19 bases between. Germline-derived CDR1 and CDR2 are SGHNT and YYREEE (reference sequence). The CDR3 reads CASSLGATLPWNEAFF. The DNA for the CDR3 is TGTGCCAGCAGCTTGGGGGCTACCCTTCCTTGGAATGAAGCTTTCTTT.

This rearrangement joins TRBV5-6 to TRBJ1-1; TRBD1 is a possible D gene (6 bases). The CDR3 is made up of 17 amino acids. V gave up 7 bases and J gave up 5 bases, with 27 bases separating them. CDR1 is SGHDT, CDR2 YYEEEE, per germline. This CDR3 is CASEFAQGTLLRTEAFF. In DNA, the CDR3 is TGTGCCAGCGAGTTTGCTCAGGGGACCTTGTTGAGGACTGAAGCTTTCTTT.

This sequence joins TRBV10-3 and TRBJ2-3, with D tentatively TRBD1 or TRBD2 (5 bases each). The V gene lost 5 bases and the J gene lost 6 bases, with 12 bases spanning the gap. The CDR3 is 13 residues long. The germline V gene has CDR1 ENHRY and CDR2 SYGVKD. CDR3 amino acids: CAISFRDRDTQYF. In nucleotides, the CDR3 is TGTGCCATCAGTTTCCGGGACCGGGATACGCAGTATTTT.

This clonotype came up many times. The chain joins TRBV5-1 to TRBJ2-3, with D perhaps given as TRBD1 or TRBD2 (5 bases each). Germline loops: CDR1 SGHRS, CDR2 YFSETQ. CDR3 size: 14 residues. Trimming removed 5 bases from V and 0 bases from J, with 10 bases in between. In DNA form, the CDR3 reads TGCGCCAGCAGGGACGGGGCTAGCACAGATACGCAGTATTTT. Protein product: CASRDGASTDTQYF. Together with reference TRBV5-1 and TRBJ2-3, the CDR3 gives the full variable domain: KAGVTQTPRYLIKTRGQQVTLSCSPISGHRSVSWYQQTPGQGLQFLFEYFSETQRNKGNFPGRFSGRQFSNSRSEMNVSTLELGDSALYLCASRDGASTDTQYFGPGTRLTVL.

This clonotype was counted a single time. V and J are TRBV10-3 and TRBJ2-3, with 7 bases fitting TRBD1. Losses at the gene ends were 6 bases for V and 10 bases for J; bases not matched to a gene: 16. The CDR3 runs 15 residues. From germline, CDR1 is ENHRY and CDR2 SYGVKD. Here the CDR3 DNA reads TGTGCCATCAGCAAAACCGGGACAGCTATTTCTTCGCAGTATTTT. Translating it yields CAISKTGTAISSQYF.

This clonotype came up a few times. This chain joins TRBV29-1 and TRBJ2-7; D possibly uses TRBD1 or TRBD2 (5 bases each). Trimming removed 7 bases from V and 0 bases from J, with 10 bases in between. Germline V gene lookup returns CDR1 SQVTM and CDR2 ANQGSEA. The CDR3 loop spans 12 amino acids. The CDR3 DNA follows: TGCAGCGCCGAGGGGCCCTCCTACGAGCAGTACTTC. Protein sequence: CSAEGPSYEQYF.

The table lists this clonotype with a few counts. The V and J genes are TRBV20-1 and TRBJ2-7; TRBD1 agrees at 7 bases. V dropped 3 bases and J dropped 1; count of bases not matched to a gene: 3. CDR1 is DFQATT, CDR2 SNEGSKA, per germline (reference sequence). The CDR3 is made up of 13 amino acids. The CDR3 sequence is CSASKGQSYEQYF. The DNA for the CDR3 is TGCAGTGCTAGTAAGGGACAGTCCTACGAGCAGTACTTC.

The chain is built from TRBV9 and TRBJ1-3; 10 positions match TRBD1. The CDR3 runs 17 residues. Germline V lookup: CDR1 SGDLS, CDR2 YYNGEE. V lost 3 bases to trimming and J lost 2 bases; unmatched junction nucleotides: 8. CDR3 in amino acids: CASSATRQGAAGNTIYF. DNA of the CDR3: TGTGCCAGCAGCGCCACTAGACAGGGGGCGGCTGGAAACACCATATATTTT.

Only a few counts were recorded for this clonotype. CDR3 loop: CASQGVAKNIQYF. Written as DNA, the CDR3 is TGTGCCTCCCAGGGGGTAGCCAAAAACATTCAGTACTTC. The chain recombines TRBV12-3 or TRBV12-4 with TRBJ2-4; 7 nucleotides agree with TRBD1. The CDR3 spans 13 residues. With V trimmed by 11 bases and J by 0 bases, 4 bases remained unmatched.

In this sample, this clonotype turned up a few times. The chain joins TRBV6-2 or TRBV6-3 to TRBJ2-2, with 13 bases matching TRBD2. Germline V gene sequence: CDR1 MNHEY, CDR2 SVGEGT. This CDR3 comprises 17 residues. With 5 bases clipped from V and 7 bases from J, the junction kept 10 bases outside the gene matches. Written as DNA, the CDR3 is TGTGCCAGCAGTCGCGGGACTAGCGGGGACAGCGTCGGGGAGCTGTTTTTT. It codes for CASSRGTSGDSVGELFF.

This clonotype was detected a few times. The gene calls are TRBV7-8 and TRBJ2-1, with a possible D match to TRBD2 (6 bases). Germline V lookup: CDR1 SGHVS, CDR2 FQNEAQ. The CDR3 has 13 residues. With 8 bases removed from V and 4 bases from J, the gap between germline ends came to 12 bases. The CDR3, as DNA: TGTGCCAGCGGGGCGGGGCCATACAATGAGCAGTTCTTC. Protein product: CASGAGPYNEQFF.

This clonotype was counted many times. The genes are TRBV24-1 and TRBJ2-1, with D possibly TRBD1 on 6 matching bases. V lost 2 bases to trimming and J lost 5 bases, with 12 bases between them. CDR1 is KGHDR and CDR2 is SFDVKD in the germline V gene. This CDR3 comprises 15 residues. The CDR3 sequence: CATSDSPTGNNEQFF. The CDR3 nucleotides read TGTGCCACCAGTGATTCCCCGACAGGTAACAATGAGCAGTTCTTC.

The chain combines TRBV19 with TRBJ1-1, with 7 bases lining up with TRBD1. After removal of 3 bases from V and 4 bases from J, the junction contained 14 bases not matched to a gene. Germline lookup yields CDR1 LNHDA and CDR2 SQIVND (reference sequence). The CDR3 loop spans 17 amino acids. CDR3 nucleotides: TGTGCCAGTAGTATCTCCGCCCGACAGGGTCCTAGCACTGAAGCTTTCTTT. It encodes CASSISARQGPSTEAFF.

This clonotype was seen a handful of times. CDR3 amino acids: CASSLEAGMDTQYF. DNA of the CDR3: TGTGCCAGCAGCTTAGAGGCGGGCATGGATACGCAGTATTTT. The chain links TRBV7-9 to TRBJ2-3, with D perhaps matching TRBD2 (5 bases). This CDR3 is built from 14 residues. CDR1 is SEHNR and CDR2 is FQNEAQ in the germline V gene (reference sequence). Trimming removed 1 base at V and 6 bases at J, with 11 bases between.

This clonotype was detected a few times. This chain links TRBV3-1 with TRBJ1-1, with D unresolved. The CDR3 loop spans 15 amino acids. Between the trimmed V and J ends, which lost 0 bases and 0 bases, there was a span of 8 bases. Per germline, CDR1 LGHDT and CDR2 YNNKEL (reference sequence). In DNA, the CDR3 is TGTGCCAGCAGCCAAGAGATAGGATTGAACACTGAAGCTTTCTTT. Amino acid sequence: CASSQEIGLNTEAFF.